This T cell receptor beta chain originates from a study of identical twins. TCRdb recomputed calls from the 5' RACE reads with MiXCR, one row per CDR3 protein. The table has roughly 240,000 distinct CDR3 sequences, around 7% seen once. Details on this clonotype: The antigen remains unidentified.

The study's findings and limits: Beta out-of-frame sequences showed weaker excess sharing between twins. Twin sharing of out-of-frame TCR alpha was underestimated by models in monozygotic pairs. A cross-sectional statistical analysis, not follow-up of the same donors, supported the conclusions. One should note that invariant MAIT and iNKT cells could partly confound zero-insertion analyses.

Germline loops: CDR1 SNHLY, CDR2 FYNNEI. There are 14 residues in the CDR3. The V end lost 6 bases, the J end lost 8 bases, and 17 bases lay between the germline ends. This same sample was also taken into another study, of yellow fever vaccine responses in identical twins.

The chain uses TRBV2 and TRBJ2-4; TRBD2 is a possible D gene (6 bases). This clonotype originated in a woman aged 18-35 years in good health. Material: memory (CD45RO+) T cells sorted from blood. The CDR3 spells CASSKGLSGDIQYF. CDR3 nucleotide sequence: TGTGCCAGCAGCAAGGGACTTTCGGGGGACATTCAGTACTTC.